This TCR beta chain was recorded in a study of shared clonotypes between healthy human individuals (dated by TCRdb to 2020 to 2022). Notes on the research overall: The cohort comprised a couple of women and a few men aged 18 to 49 years. For each donor, three plates each were used for CD4 naive and CD4 memory, two plates were used for CD8 naive, and one plate was used for CD8 memory. To estimate repertoire size and how much clonotypes are shared between individuals, the study performed deep sequencing of blood TCR repertoires from a few healthy adults. To increase sequencing depth and limit assay-specific biases, different laboratories used diverse techniques to prepare libraries and sequence TCR repertoires. Each donor's leukapheresis produced roughly between roughly 0.94 and 9.5 billion PBMCs.

A remark on this clone: There is no known antigen for this receptor. Qualities for individual bases were not recorded, and no much larger clone is one base off.

The donors were healthy, HIV-negative adults who had no recently reported acute infections or vaccinations. All donors were Caucasian adults living in Nashville, Tennessee, USA. CD4+ T cells were enriched by magnetic negative selection; naive cells were then positively selected on CD45RA, and the negative fraction formed the memory subset. After blood collection by leukapheresis, PBMCs were isolated using Ficoll-Histopaque density gradient centrifugation and then cryopreserved in the vapor phase of liquid nitrogen. Purity and quantity of every magnetically sorted T cell population were checked by analytical flow cytometry. Genomic DNA was isolated from each sorted fraction and quantified by UV absorbance on a Nanodrop 2000c. Overall results and qualifications from the work: The small number of donors limited the genetic and exposure-history diversity represented. Even with the large sequencing depth, rarefaction of the sorted-subset datasets indicated that sequencing was incomplete. Larger estimated clonotype richness was generally found for naive subsets than for memory subsets. Across several donors, about 5.2% of naive CD4, roughly 3.5% of naive CD8, around 2.1% of memory CD4, and approximately 0.4% of memory CD8 clonotypes were shared. Higher generation probabilities were observed for clonotypes shared by all four sorted-subset donors than for non-shared clonotypes. Sampling was restricted to blood, and TCR repertoires in tissue are likely to differ from TCR repertoires in blood. Pairwise subsampling led to the expectation that sequencing depth would affect the degree of clonotype sharing among donors.

Using the deep immunoSEQ assay, multiplex PCR amplified TCR CDR3 regions from genomic DNA. Extracted genomic DNA from each cell subset was distributed evenly across all wells of several immunoSEQ 96-well plates, and each plate was treated as a replicate. For sorted subsets, approximately 200 ng of genomic DNA, equivalent to around 29,000 T cell genomes, went into each replicate PCR. Purified libraries were measured with a Qubit 3.0 fluorometer, size-checked on a Bioanalyzer 2100, and measured again with the KAPA Library Quantification kit. Every immunoSEQ 96-well plate was sequenced on a dedicated single-read 150-cycle Illumina NextSeq 550 flow cell. The paper's processing steps were these. The immunoSEQ output contained only junctional sequences without quality scores, so filtering could not match that applied to full-length reads. Sequences were annotated with PyIR, a Python wrapper for IgBLAST v1.9, using IMGT germline references to assign V/J genes and CDR3. Reads were filtered out if the reads had weak V/J assignments (E-value above 1e-6), no CDR3, stop codons, out-of-frame junctions, or ambiguous translated residues. A V3J clonotype was defined by an identical inferred V gene, J gene, and CDR3 amino acid sequence. The percentage overlap between two repertoires was calculated by dividing the number of shared unique clonotypes by the size of the smaller repertoire. Three approaches were used to assess repertoire richness: RTK rarefaction, the Chao1 estimator, and Recon v2.1 estimates of unobserved clonotypes. OLGA was used to compute generation probabilities for all TCRbeta clonotypes that the gDNA method yielded from a few donors. Sourced from immuneACCESS, this table was stored by TCRdb with only in-frame sequences that have V and J called. A share of the clones is absent; for the studies checked, an unresolved V gene accounts for under half, and the remainder has no known explanation. V, J and clone size reflect that table, while D and trimming were determined from the DNA. The sample profile shows about 1 million clones; approximately 70% of them were found once. The ten largest clones represent approximately 1.5% of the sample.

Trimming takes 1 base from V and 4 bases from J, and the germline ends sit 7 bases apart. Spanning cysteine to phenylalanine, the CDR3 consists of 14 amino acids. The DNA shown is the 42-base CDR3, in frame from base 1. CDR1 and CDR2 are read off the germline V gene (reference sequence) as MNHNY and SVGAGI. This sequence uses TRBV6-6 and TRBJ1-4; the D segment cannot be called with confidence. The sequenced sample was memory CD4+ T cells sorted from blood. The cell subset or site label here, explained by the study, means: CD45RA-negative fraction. This TCR derives from a man aged 18-30 years in good health. CDR3 protein: CASSYLGNNEKLFF. Here is the DNA: TGTGCCAGCAGTTACTTGGGTAATAATGAAAAACTGTTTTTT.